The 27 T cell receptor beta chains in this list originate from one sample, sequenced in a study of blood T cell repertoires in COVID-19. The method was immunoSEQ multiplex PCR; TCRdb's version includes in-frame clones alone and lacks a portion of them. The sample contains some 200,000 clones, 81% of which appear only once. The specimen sequenced was peripheral blood. The receptors were gathered from a woman of 80 years or more with COVID-19, enrolled during active disease.

The gene calls are TRBV4-1 and TRBJ2-7; possible D gene TRBD1, 5 bases. Trimming took 2 bases from V and 5 from J, leaving 13 bases between them. The CDR3 is made up of 14 amino acids. Germline loops: CDR1 MGHRA, CDR2 YSYEKL. CDR3: CASSQFSGSHEQYF. For the CDR3, the DNA is TGCGCCAGCAGCCAATTCTCAGGGTCTCACGAGCAGTACTTC.

The V and J genes are TRBV6-5 and TRBJ2-5; 13 nucleotides line up with TRBD2. This CDR3 contains 15 residues. V shed 2 bases, J shed 5 bases, and the junction held 2 bases outside the gene matches. CDR1 and CDR2 from the germline V gene are MNHEY and SVGAGI. This CDR3 is CASSYGTSGVETQYF. Written as DNA, the CDR3 is TGTGCCAGCAGTTACGGGACTAGCGGGGTGGAGACCCAGTACTTC.

The gene calls are TRBV5-1 and TRBJ2-3; 7 bases align to TRBD2. Trimming removed 0 bases from V and 2 bases from J; junction bases left unmatched: 9. This CDR3 has 17 amino acids. From germline, CDR1 is SGHRS and CDR2 YFSETQ. The CDR3 DNA is TGCGCCAGCAGCTTGGAGCCAGCGGGGACCACCACAGATACGCAGTATTTT. It translates to CASSLEPAGTTTDTQYF.

The gene calls are TRBV7-6 and TRBJ1-2; 8 nucleotides match TRBD1. The CDR3 is 15 residues long. Germline V gives CDR1 SGHVS, CDR2 FNYEAQ. The trim removed 5 bases at V and 4 bases at J, leaving 9 bases unmatched. CDR3 DNA sequence: TGTGCCAGCAGCCCACAGGACAGGGAAGGCTATGGCTACACCTTC. It yields the protein CASSPQDREGYGYTF.

This sequence joins TRBV4-2 and TRBJ1-2, with D possibly TRBD1 on 6 matching bases. CDR1 is LGHNA, CDR2 YNFKEQ, per germline. The CDR3 runs 16 residues. Trimming took 4 bases from V and 5 from J, leaving 20 bases between them. CDR3 amino acids: CASSPKGDGVAYGYTF. CDR3 bases: TGTGCCAGCAGCCCTAAGGGGGATGGGGTGGCTTATGGCTACACCTTC.

CDR3 in amino acids: CASSLGSGDNEQFF. The DNA of the CDR3 is TGCGCCAGCAGCTTGGGTTCAGGCGACAATGAGCAGTTCTTC. V usage is TRBV5-1 and J usage is TRBJ2-1; D gene uncertain. The germline gives CDR1 SGHRS, CDR2 YFSETQ. The CDR3 is made up of 14 amino acids. V lost 0 bases to trimming and J lost 5 bases, with 9 bases between them.

This clone appeared a single time. The genes are TRBV27 and TRBJ1-5; D gene unclear. Per the germline V gene, CDR1 is MNHEY and CDR2 is SMNVEV (reference sequence). The CDR3 is made up of 14 amino acids. V was trimmed by 6 bases and J by 2 bases, leaving 11 bases between them. The CDR3 is CASRESLGNQPQHF. The CDR3 DNA reads as TGTGCCAGCAGGGAGTCCCTGGGCAATCAGCCCCAGCATTTT.

The J gene is TRBJ2-7, the V gene TRBV11-3, with D possibly being TRBD2 (5 bases). The CDR3 runs to 15 residues. The V gene lost 5 bases and the J gene lost 3 bases, with 17 bases spanning the gap. CDR1 SGHNT and CDR2 YENEEA come from the germline V gene. CDR3 in DNA: TGTGCCAGCAGCCCCAGCGGTCCCGGGTTCTACGAGCAGTACTTC. Translated: CASSPSGPGFYEQYF.

The chain uses TRBV24-1 and TRBJ2-6; the match to TRBD1 covers 10 bases. CDR1 is KGHDR and CDR2 is SFDVKD in the germline V gene. Trimming cost V 9 bases and J 4 bases; bases outside gene matches: 8. The CDR3 extends over 16 amino acids. The CDR3 sequence is CATSGTGAVGANVLTF. The CDR3 DNA reads TGTGCCACCTCCGGGACAGGGGCTGTCGGGGCCAACGTCCTGACTTTC.

This clone was counted between two and nine times. The chain employs TRBV6-5 and TRBJ1-2; the match to TRBD1 covers 8 bases. There are 15 residues in the CDR3. Germline V gene data show CDR1 as MNHEY and CDR2 as SVGAGI. Trimming at V came to 8 bases and at J to 6 bases, leaving 14 bases not matched to a gene. The CDR3 here is CASEPGQGALHGYTF. As DNA, the CDR3 is TGTGCCAGCGAACCTGGACAGGGCGCGCTTCATGGCTACACCTTC.

This chain uses TRBV7-3 with TRBJ2-5, with TRBD2 matching 10 bases. The CDR3 loop spans 15 amino acids. Germline V gene lookup returns CDR1 SGHTA and CDR2 FQGTGA. V lost 6 bases and J lost 4; bases outside the gene matches: 8. CDR3 protein: CASRRGLALGETQYF. CDR3 DNA: TGTGCCAGCAGACGGGGACTAGCGTTAGGAGAGACCCAGTACTTC.

J is TRBJ2-1 and V is TRBV11-2, with 8 bases fitting TRBD1. Germline CDR1 is SGHAT and CDR2 is FQNNGV. The CDR3 extends over 12 amino acids. The trim removed 4 bases at V and 10 bases at J, leaving 3 bases unmatched. CDR3 in amino acids: CASSYRGTEQFF. For the CDR3, the DNA is TGTGCCAGCAGCTACAGGGGGACAGAGCAGTTCTTC.

The rearrangement joins TRBV21-1 to TRBJ1-5. TRBV21-1 is given as a pseudogene. The CDR3 consists of 16 residues. Here the CDR3 DNA reads TGTGCCAGCAGAAAGGAGGGGCAGATTAGCAATCAGCCCCAGCATTTT. Translation gives CASRKEGQISNQPQHF.

The chain is built from TRBV7-9 and TRBJ2-7; the D is unclear. The germline V gene has CDR1 SEHNR and CDR2 FQNEAQ (reference sequence). There are 14 residues in the CDR3. Deletions cut 4 bases from V and 0 bases from J, with 10 bases between. The CDR3 region is CASSSLLNSYEQYF. In nucleotides, the CDR3 is TGTGCCAGCAGCTCGCTATTGAACTCCTACGAGCAGTACTTC.

The chain employs TRBV6-5 and TRBJ2-3; unclear D gene. Deletions cut 3 bases from V and 6 bases from J, with 10 bases between. Germline V CDR1 and CDR2: MNHEY, SVGAGI. This CDR3 spans 13 amino acids. The CDR3 sequence: CASSYEVGDTQYF. The CDR3 DNA follows: TGTGCCAGCAGTTATGAGGTTGGTGATACGCAGTATTTT.

The count of this clone is one. The chain is built from TRBV2 and TRBJ2-1; a weak D match, TRBD2 (5 bases). Germline V CDR1 and CDR2: SNHLY, FYNNEI. The length of the CDR3 is 15 residues. V was clipped by 8 bases and J by 1 base, with 15 bases between them. Here the CDR3 reads CASARTSISYNEQFF. In DNA form, the CDR3 reads TGTGCCAGCGCTCGGACTTCCATTTCCTACAATGAGCAGTTCTTC.

The chain recombines TRBV7-8 with TRBJ2-7; TRBD1 agrees at 10 bases. CDR1 SGHVS and CDR2 FQNEAQ come from the germline V gene. The CDR3 has 14 amino acids. Trimming at V came to 8 bases and at J to 2 bases, leaving 6 bases not matched to a gene. The CDR3 protein is CASRSGTGAYEQYF. In DNA form, the CDR3 reads TGTGCCAGCCGGTCGGGGACAGGGGCCTACGAGCAGTACTTC.

This sequence joins TRBV24-1 and TRBJ2-2; D might be TRBD1 (5 bases). Germline V gene sequence: CDR1 KGHDR, CDR2 SFDVKD. V was clipped by 2 bases and J by 1 base, with 13 bases between them. The length of the CDR3 is 17 residues. The CDR3 DNA reads TGTGCCACCAGTGATTACCGTCAGGGCGTGAACACCGGGGAGCTGTTTTTT. Protein product: CATSDYRQGVNTGELFF.

The V gene is TRBV11-3, the J gene TRBJ2-1; D is perhaps TRBD2 (5 bases). V was pared by 5 bases and J by 9 bases, with 14 bases between. CDR1 is SGHNT and CDR2 is YENEEA in the germline V gene. There are 13 residues in the CDR3. The CDR3 sequence: CASSPGDGGEQFF. CDR3 nucleotide sequence: TGTGCCAGCAGCCCCGGGGATGGTGGTGAGCAGTTCTTC. Looking up the rest from reference TRBV11-3 and TRBJ2-1 gives the full variable domain: EAGVVQSPRYKIIEKKQPVAFWCNPISGHNTLYWYLQNLGQGPELLIRYENEEAVDDSQLPKDRFSAERLKGVDSTLKIQPAELGDSAVYLCASSPGDGGEQFFGPGTRLTVL.

The count of this clone is one. The rearrangement uses TRBV6-5 and TRBJ1-4; D is undetermined. Germline values: CDR1 MNHEY, CDR2 SVGAGI. Trimming took 6 bases from V and 8 from J, leaving 10 bases between them. The CDR3 is 12 amino acids. In DNA, the CDR3 is TGTGCCAGCAGGAACGGGAGGGAAAAACTGTTTTTT. Amino acids: CASRNGREKLFF.

The rearrangement links TRBV2 to TRBJ1-4; D might be TRBD1 (5 bases). V lost 3 bases and J 5 bases, leaving 10 bases between the germline ends. The CDR3 is made up of 14 amino acids. Germline CDR1 and CDR2: SNHLY and FYNNEI. CDR3 bases: TGTGCCAGCAGTGATGGGGGGGGGAATGAAAAACTGTTTTTT. Amino acid sequence: CASSDGGGNEKLFF.

This chain joins TRBV7-3 and TRBJ1-4, with 8 bases aligning to TRBD1. V shed 5 bases and J 7 bases; nucleotides not matched to a gene: 9. CDR1 and CDR2 (germline): SGHTA, FQGTGA. CDR3 size: 15 residues. The CDR3 nucleotides are TGTGCCAGCAGCCTCACAGGGGGGCAGGGTGAAAAACTGTTTTTT. It codes for CASSLTGGQGEKLFF. Variable domain in full (rest from reference TRBV7-3 and TRBJ1-4): GAGVSQTPSNKVTEKGKYVELRCDPISGHTALYWYRQSLGQGPEFLIYFQGTGAADDSGLPNDRFFAVRPEGSVSTLKIQRTERGDSAVYLCASSLTGGQGEKLFFGSGTQLSVL.

The V gene is TRBV3-1 (or the pseudogene TRBV3-2), the J gene TRBJ2-1, with 11 bases that match TRBD2. Germline V gene lookup returns CDR1 LGHDT and CDR2 YNNKEL (reference sequence). The CDR3 is made up of 17 amino acids. Trimming at V came to 0 bases and at J to 8 bases, leaving 9 bases not matched to a gene. The CDR3 sequence: CASSQEGTSGRKDEQFF. CDR3 in DNA: TGTGCCAGCAGCCAAGAGGGAACTAGCGGGAGAAAAGATGAGCAGTTCTTC.

The chain recombines TRBV18 with TRBJ2-2; D ambiguous. Germline V gene data show CDR1 as KGHSH and CDR2 as LQKENI. Trimming stripped 0 bases from V and 10 bases from J, with 9 bases between. This CDR3 contains 13 residues. CDR3 nucleotide sequence: TGTGCCAGCTCACCACCATCAGGTCAGGAGCTGTTTTTT. Translation gives CASSPPSGQELFF. Together with reference TRBV18 and TRBJ2-2, the CDR3 gives the full variable domain: NAGVMQNPRHLVRRRGQEARLRCSPMKGHSHVYWYRQLPEEGLKFMVYLQKENIIDESGMPKERFSAEFPKEGPSILRIQQVVRGDSAAYFCASSPPSGQELFFGEGSRLTVL.

Only a few counts were recorded for this clone. The V and J genes are TRBV7-9 and TRBJ1-6; TRBD1 aligns across 9 bases. The CDR3 contains 14 residues. The V gene end was trimmed by 4 bases and the J gene end by 10 bases; junction bases not matched to a gene: 5. CDR1 is SEHNR and CDR2 is FQNEAQ in the germline V gene (reference sequence). CDR3: CASSSGTGYSPLHF. Written as DNA, the CDR3 is TGTGCCAGCAGCTCCGGGACAGGGTACTCACCCCTCCACTTT. The full variable domain, with the rest looked up from reference TRBV7-9 and TRBJ1-6, is DTGVSQNPRHKITKRGQNVTFRCDPISEHNRLYWYRQTLGQGPEFLTYFQNEAQLEKSRLLSDRFSAERPKGSFSTLEIQRTEQGDSAMYLCASSSGTGYSPLHFGNGTRLTVT.

The chain carries TRBV7-9 and TRBJ1-3, with a weak D call TRBD1 (5 bases). The CDR3 sequence is 14 residues long. The V gene lost 4 bases and the J gene lost 3 bases, with 10 bases spanning the gap. Germline V lookup: CDR1 SEHNR, CDR2 FQNEAQ (reference sequence). The CDR3 is CASSSDTFGNTIYF. Here the CDR3 DNA reads TGTGCCAGCAGCTCGGACACTTTTGGAAACACCATATATTTT.

The chain joins TRBV4-3 to TRBJ2-3; 10 positions agree with TRBD2. The CDR3 contains 18 residues. The J segment lost 1 base and the V segment lost 0 bases, leaving 7 bases of the junction unmatched. The germline V gene has CDR1 LGHNA and CDR2 YSLEER. This chain's CDR3 is CASSQDPGLASRTDTQYF. The CDR3 nucleotides are TGCGCCAGCAGCCAAGATCCGGGACTAGCGTCCCGCACAGATACGCAGTATTTT.